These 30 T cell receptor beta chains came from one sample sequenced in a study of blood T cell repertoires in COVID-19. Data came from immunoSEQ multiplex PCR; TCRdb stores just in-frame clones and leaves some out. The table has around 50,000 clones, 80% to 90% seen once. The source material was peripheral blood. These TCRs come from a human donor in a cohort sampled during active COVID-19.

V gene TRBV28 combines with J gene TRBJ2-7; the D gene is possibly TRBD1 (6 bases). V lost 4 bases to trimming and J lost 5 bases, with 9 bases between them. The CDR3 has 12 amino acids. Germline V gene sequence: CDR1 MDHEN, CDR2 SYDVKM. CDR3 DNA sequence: TGTGCCAGCAGTTCAGGGGTCCACGAGCAGTACTTC. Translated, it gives CASSSGVHEQYF.

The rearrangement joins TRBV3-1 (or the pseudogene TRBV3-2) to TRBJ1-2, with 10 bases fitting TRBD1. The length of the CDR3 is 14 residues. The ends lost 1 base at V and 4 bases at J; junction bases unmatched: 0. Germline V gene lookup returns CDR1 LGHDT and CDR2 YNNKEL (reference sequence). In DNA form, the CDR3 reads TGTGCCAGCAGCCAAGGGACAGGGGGCTATGGCTACACCTTC. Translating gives CASSQGTGGYGYTF.

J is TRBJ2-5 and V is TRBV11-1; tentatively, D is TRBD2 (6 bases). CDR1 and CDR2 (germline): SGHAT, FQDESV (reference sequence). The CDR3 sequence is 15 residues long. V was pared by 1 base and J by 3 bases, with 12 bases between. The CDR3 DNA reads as TGTGCCAGCAGCTTAGGGGACTCCTTTAAAGAGACCCAGTACTTC. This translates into CASSLGDSFKETQYF.

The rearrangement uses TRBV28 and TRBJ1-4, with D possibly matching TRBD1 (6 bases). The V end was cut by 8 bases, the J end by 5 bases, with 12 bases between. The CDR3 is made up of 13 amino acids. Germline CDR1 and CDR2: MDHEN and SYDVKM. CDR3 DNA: TGTGCCAGCGGACAGTGGATAAATGAAAAACTGTTTTTT. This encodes CASGQWINEKLFF. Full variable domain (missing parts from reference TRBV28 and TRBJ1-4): DVKVTQSSRYLVKRTGEKVFLECVQDMDHENMFWYRQDPGLGLRLIYFSYDVKMKEKGDIPEGYSVSREKKERFSLILESASTNQTSMYLCASGQWINEKLFFGSGTQLSVL.

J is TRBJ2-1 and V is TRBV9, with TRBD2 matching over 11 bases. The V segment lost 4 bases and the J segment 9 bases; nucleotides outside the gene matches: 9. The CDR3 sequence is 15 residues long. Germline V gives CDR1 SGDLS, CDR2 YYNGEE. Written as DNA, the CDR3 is TGTGCCAGCAGCTTTAGCGGGGGGGCCCCCTTTGAGCAGTTCTTC. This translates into CASSFSGGAPFEQFF. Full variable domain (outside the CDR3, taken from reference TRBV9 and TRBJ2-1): DSGVTQTPKHLITATGQRVTLRCSPRSGDLSVYWYQQSLDQGLQFLIQYYNGEERAKGNILERFSAQQFPDLHSELNLSSLELGDSALYFCASSFSGGAPFEQFFGPGTRLTVL.

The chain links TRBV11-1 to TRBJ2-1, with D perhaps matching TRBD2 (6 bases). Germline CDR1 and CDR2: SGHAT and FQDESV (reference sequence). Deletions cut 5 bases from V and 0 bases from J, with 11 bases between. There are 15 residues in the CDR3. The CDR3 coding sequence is TGTGCCAGCAGCGGCGGGGATAGCTCCTACAATGAGCAGTTCTTC. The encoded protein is CASSGGDSSYNEQFF.

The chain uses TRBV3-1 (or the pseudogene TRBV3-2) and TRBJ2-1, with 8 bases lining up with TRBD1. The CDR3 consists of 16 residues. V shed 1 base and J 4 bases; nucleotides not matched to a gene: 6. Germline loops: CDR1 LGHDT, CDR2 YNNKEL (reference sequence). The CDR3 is CASSQVGRGLYNEQFF. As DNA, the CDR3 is TGTGCCAGCAGCCAAGTGGGCAGGGGGCTTTACAATGAGCAGTTCTTC.

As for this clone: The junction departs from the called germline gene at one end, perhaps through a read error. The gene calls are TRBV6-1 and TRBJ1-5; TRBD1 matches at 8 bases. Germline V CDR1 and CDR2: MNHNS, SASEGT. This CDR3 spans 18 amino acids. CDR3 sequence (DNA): TGTGCCAGCAGAGAAGACAGGGGCCGGGTTTATAGCAATCAGCCCCAGCATTTT. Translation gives CASREDRGRVYSNQPQHF.

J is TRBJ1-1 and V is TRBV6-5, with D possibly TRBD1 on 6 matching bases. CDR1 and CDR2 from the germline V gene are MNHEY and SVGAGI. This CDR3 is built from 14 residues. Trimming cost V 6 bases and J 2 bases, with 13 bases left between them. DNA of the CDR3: TGTGCCAGCAGGGTCAGCAGGGGAAACACTGAAGCTTTCTTT. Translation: CASRVSRGNTEAFF.

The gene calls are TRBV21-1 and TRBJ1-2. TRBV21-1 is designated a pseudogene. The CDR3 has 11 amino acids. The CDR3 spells CASRGDYGYTF. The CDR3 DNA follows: TGTGCCAGCAGGGGAGACTATGGCTACACCTTC.

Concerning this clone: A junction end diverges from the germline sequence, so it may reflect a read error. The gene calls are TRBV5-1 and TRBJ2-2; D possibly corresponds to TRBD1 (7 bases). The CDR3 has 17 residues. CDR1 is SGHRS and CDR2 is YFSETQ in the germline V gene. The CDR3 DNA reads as TGCGCCAGCAGCTTGGCCCTAGCAGGGGGGAACAACGGGGAGCTGTTTTTT. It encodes CASSLALAGGNNGELFF.

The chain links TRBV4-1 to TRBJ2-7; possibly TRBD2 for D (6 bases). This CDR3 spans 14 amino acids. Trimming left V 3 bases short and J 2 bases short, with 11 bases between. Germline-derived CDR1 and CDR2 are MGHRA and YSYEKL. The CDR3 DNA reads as TGCGCCAGCAGCCACACGGGAGCCCCCTACGAGCAGTACTTC. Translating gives CASSHTGAPYEQYF.

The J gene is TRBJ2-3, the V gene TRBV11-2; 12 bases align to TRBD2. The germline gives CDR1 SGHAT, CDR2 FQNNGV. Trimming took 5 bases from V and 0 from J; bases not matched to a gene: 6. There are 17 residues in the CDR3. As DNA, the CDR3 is TGTGCCAGCAGCGCCCGACTAGCGGGGGATAGCACAGATACGCAGTATTTT. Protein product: CASSARLAGDSTDTQYF.

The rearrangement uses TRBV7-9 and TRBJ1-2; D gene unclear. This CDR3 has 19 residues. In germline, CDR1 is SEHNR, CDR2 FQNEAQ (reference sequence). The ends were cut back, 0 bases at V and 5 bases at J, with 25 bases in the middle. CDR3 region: CASSLAASSGPTGIYGYTF. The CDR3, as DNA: TGTGCCAGCAGCTTAGCCGCCTCTAGCGGACCGACCGGAATATATGGCTACACCTTC.

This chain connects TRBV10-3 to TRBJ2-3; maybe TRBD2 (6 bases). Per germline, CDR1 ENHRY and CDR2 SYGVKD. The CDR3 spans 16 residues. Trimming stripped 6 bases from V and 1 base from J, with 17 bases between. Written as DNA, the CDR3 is TGTGCCATCAGGGGGAGGACTACGGAGGGCACAGATACGCAGTATTTT. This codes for CAIRGRTTEGTDTQYF.

CDR3 DNA: TGTGCCAGCATCCAGGGGGGTTCCGGAAACACCATATATTTT. Translation: CASIQGGSGNTIYF. The chain has TRBV6-7 and TRBJ1-3; 7 bases are a match to TRBD1. TRBV6-7 qualifies as an ORF whose function is uncertain. Unmatched junction bases numbered 7, after V lost 7 bases and J lost 4 bases. The CDR3 sequence is 14 residues long.

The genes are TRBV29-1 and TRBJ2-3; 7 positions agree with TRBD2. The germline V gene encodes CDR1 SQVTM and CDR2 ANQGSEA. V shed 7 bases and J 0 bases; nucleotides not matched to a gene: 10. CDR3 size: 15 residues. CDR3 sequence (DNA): TGCAGCGCTCTGGGACTACCCTTTAGCACAGATACGCAGTATTTT. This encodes CSALGLPFSTDTQYF.

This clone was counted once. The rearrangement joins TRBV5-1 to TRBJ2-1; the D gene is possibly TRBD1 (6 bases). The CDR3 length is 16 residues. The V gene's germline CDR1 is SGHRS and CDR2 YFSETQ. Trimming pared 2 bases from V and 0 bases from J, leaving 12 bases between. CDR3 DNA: TGCGCCAGCAGCTTTCTGCAGGGGAGCTCCTACAATGAGCAGTTCTTC. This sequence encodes CASSFLQGSSYNEQFF. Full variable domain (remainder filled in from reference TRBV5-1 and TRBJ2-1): KAGVTQTPRYLIKTRGQQVTLSCSPISGHRSVSWYQQTPGQGLQFLFEYFSETQRNKGNFPGRFSGRQFSNSRSEMNVSTLELGDSALYLCASSFLQGSSYNEQFFGPGTRLTVL.

The CDR3 bases are TGTGCCAGCAGTGAAGGACAGGGATATACCAAAAACATTCAGTACTTC. Amino acid sequence: CASSEGQGYTKNIQYF. This chain links TRBV2 with TRBJ2-4, with 7 bases lining up with TRBD1. Trimming removed 1 base from V and 2 bases from J; junction bases left unmatched: 5. Germline V gene data show CDR1 as SNHLY and CDR2 as FYNNEI. The CDR3 runs to 16 residues.

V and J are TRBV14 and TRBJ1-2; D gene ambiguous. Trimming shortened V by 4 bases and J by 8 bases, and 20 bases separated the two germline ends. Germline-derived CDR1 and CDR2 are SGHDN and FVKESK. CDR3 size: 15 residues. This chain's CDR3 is CASSPRESAYSGYTF. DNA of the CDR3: TGTGCCAGCAGCCCCCGGGAGTCGGCCTATAGCGGCTACACCTTC.

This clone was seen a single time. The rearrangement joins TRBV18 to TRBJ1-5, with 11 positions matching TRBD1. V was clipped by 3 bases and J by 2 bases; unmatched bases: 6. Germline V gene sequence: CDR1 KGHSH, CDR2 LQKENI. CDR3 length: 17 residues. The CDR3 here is CASSPGQGAFGNQPQHF. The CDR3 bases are TGTGCCAGCTCACCTGGACAGGGGGCATTTGGCAATCAGCCCCAGCATTTT.

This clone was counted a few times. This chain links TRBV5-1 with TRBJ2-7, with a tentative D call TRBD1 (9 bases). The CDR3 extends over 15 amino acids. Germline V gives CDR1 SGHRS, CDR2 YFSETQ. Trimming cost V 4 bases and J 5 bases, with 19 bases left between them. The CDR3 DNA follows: TGCGCCAGCAGCATAGCGGGACAGGGTCGCCACGAGCAGTACTTC. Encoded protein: CASSIAGQGRHEQYF. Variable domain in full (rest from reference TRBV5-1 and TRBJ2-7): KAGVTQTPRYLIKTRGQQVTLSCSPISGHRSVSWYQQTPGQGLQFLFEYFSETQRNKGNFPGRFSGRQFSNSRSEMNVSTLELGDSALYLCASSIAGQGRHEQYFGPGTRLTVT.

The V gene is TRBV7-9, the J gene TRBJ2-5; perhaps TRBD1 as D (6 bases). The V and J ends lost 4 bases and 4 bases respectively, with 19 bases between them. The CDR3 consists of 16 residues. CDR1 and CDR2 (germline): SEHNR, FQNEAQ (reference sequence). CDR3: CASSSPQVGGGETQYF. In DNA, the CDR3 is TGTGCCAGCAGCTCCCCCCAGGTAGGGGGTGGAGAGACCCAGTACTTC. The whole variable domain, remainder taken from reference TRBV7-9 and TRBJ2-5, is DTGVSQNPRHKITKRGQNVTFRCDPISEHNRLYWYRQTLGQGPEFLTYFQNEAQLEKSRLLSDRFSAERPKGSFSTLEIQRTEQGDSAMYLCASSSPQVGGGETQYFGPGTRLLVL.

This chain's CDR3 is CASSYLQGFEAFF. CDR3 sequence (DNA): TGTGCCAGCAGTTACCTACAGGGCTTTGAAGCTTTCTTT. The V gene is TRBV28, the J gene TRBJ1-1, with TRBD1 as a possible D gene (6 bases). Germline V gives CDR1 MDHEN, CDR2 SYDVKM. The CDR3 contains 13 residues. Trimming shortened V by 4 bases and J by 7 bases, and 13 bases separated the two germline ends.

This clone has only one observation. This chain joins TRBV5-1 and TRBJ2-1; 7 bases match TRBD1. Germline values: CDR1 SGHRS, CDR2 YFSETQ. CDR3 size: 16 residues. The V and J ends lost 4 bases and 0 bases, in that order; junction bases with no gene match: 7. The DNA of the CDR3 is TGCGCCAGCAGCCTACAGGGGTCGAGCTCCTACAATGAGCAGTTCTTC. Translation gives CASSLQGSSSYNEQFF.

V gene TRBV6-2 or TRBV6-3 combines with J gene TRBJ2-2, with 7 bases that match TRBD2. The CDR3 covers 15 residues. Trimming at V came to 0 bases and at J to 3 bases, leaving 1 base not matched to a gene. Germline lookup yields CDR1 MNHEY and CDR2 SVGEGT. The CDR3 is CASSYSAGDTGELFF. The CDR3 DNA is TGTGCCAGCAGTTACTCGGCGGGAGACACCGGGGAGCTGTTTTTT.

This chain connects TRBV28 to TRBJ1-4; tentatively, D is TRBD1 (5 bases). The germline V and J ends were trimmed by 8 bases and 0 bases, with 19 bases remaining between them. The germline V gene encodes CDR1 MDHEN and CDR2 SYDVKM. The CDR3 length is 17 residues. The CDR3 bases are TGTGCCAGCCAACCGTCGGGGGAGGGGACAACTAATGAAAAACTGTTTTTT. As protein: CASQPSGEGTTNEKLFF.

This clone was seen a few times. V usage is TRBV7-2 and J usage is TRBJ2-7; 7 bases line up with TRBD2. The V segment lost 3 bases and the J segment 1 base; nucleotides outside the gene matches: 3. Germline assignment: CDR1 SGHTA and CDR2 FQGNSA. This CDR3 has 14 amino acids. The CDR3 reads CASSFGGISYEQYF. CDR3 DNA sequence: TGTGCCAGCAGCTTCGGGGGGATTTCCTACGAGCAGTACTTC.

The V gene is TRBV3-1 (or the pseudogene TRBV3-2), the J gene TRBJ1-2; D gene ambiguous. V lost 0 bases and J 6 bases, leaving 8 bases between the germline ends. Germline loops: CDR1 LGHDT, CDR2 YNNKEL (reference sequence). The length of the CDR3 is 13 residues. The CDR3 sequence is CASSQEVSDGYTF. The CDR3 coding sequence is TGTGCCAGCAGCCAAGAAGTCAGTGATGGCTACACCTTC.

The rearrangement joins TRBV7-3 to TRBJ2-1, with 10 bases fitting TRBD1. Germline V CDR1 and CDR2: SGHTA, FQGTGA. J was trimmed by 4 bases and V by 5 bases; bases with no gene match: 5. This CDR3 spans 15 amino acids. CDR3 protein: CASSPDRGGYNEQFF. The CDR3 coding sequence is TGTGCCAGCAGCCCGGACAGGGGGGGGTACAATGAGCAGTTCTTC.